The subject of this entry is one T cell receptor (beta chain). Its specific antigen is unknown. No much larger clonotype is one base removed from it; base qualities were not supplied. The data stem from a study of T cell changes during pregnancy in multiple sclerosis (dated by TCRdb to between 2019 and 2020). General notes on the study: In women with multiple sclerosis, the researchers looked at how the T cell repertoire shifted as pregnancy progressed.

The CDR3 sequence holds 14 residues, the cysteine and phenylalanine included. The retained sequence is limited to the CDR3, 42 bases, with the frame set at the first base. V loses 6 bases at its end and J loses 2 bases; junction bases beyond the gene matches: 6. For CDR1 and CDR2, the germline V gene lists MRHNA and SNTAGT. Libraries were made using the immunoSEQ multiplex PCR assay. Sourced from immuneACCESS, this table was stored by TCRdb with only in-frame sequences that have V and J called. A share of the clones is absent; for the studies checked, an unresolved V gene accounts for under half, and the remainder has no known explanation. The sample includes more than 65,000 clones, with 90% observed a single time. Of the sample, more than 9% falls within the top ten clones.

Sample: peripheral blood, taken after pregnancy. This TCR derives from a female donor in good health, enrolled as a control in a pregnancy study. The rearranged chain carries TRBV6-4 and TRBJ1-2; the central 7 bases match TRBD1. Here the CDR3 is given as CASSRDSPNYGYTF. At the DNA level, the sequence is TGTGCCAGCAGCCGGGACAGTCCCAACTATGGCTACACCTTC.